This is a list of T cell receptor beta chains from one sample in a study of blood T cell repertoires in COVID-19. Assay used: immunoSEQ multiplex PCR; TCRdb lists only in-frame clones, some missing. The table has hundreds of thousands of clones, over 65% seen once. Specimen: peripheral blood. The receptors shown here come from a woman at least 80 years old with acute or convalescent COVID-19. CDR3s include the opening cysteine and the closing phenylalanine or tryptophan. D genes are given only for firm matches. Clone size appears in some rows only: once, few, many, or a class for an expanded clone.

d_call: NA; j_call: TRBJ2-7; clone_size: once; v_call: TRBV3-1/TRBV3-2; cdr3_nt: TGTGCCAGCAGCCAAGTTTGGGCAGGGGCCTACGAGCAGTACTTC; cdr3_aa: CASSQVWAGAYEQYF
d_call: NA; j_call: TRBJ1-5; clone_size: NA; v_call: TRBV28; cdr3_nt: TGTGCCAGCAGGGCCGGACAGTACCATCAGCCCCAGCATTTT; cdr3_aa: CASRAGQYHQPQHF
d_call: TRBD2; j_call: TRBJ2-5; clone_size: NA; v_call: TRBV19; cdr3_nt: TGTGCCAGTAGTATAGGACTAGCGTTTCCGGAGACCCAGTACTTC; cdr3_aa: CASSIGLAFPETQYF
d_call: TRBD1; j_call: TRBJ1-6; clone_size: NA; v_call: TRBV18; cdr3_nt: TGTGCCAGCTCACCACAAGGAGGGGGCGATTCACCCCTCCACTTT; cdr3_aa: CASSPQGGGDSPLHF
d_call: TRBD2; j_call: TRBJ2-1; clone_size: NA; v_call: TRBV6-5; cdr3_nt: TGTGCCAGCAGGCCACCTAGCGGGGGCCCCAATGAGCAGTTCTTC; cdr3_aa: CASRPPSGGPNEQFF
d_call: TRBD1; j_call: TRBJ1-2; clone_size: few; v_call: TRBV2; cdr3_nt: TGTGCCAGCACTTGGACAGGGACCAGCTATGGCTACACCTTC; cdr3_aa: CASTWTGTSYGYTF
d_call: TRBD1; j_call: TRBJ1-1; clone_size: NA; v_call: TRBV18; cdr3_nt: TGTGCCAGCTCACGGGACGAAGCCAGGGGGAATGTTGAAGCTTTCTTT; cdr3_aa: CASSRDEARGNVEAFF
d_call: TRBD2; j_call: TRBJ2-5; clone_size: NA; v_call: TRBV5-4; cdr3_nt: TGTGCCAGCAGCTCGGGACTAGCAACCCAAGAGACCCAGTACTTC; cdr3_aa: CASSSGLATQETQYF
d_call: TRBD1; j_call: TRBJ1-3; clone_size: NA; v_call: TRBV14; cdr3_nt: TGTGCCAGCAGCCCCCAGACAGGGGTCGGCACCATATATTTT; cdr3_aa: CASSPQTGVGTIYF
d_call: NA; j_call: TRBJ2-2; clone_size: few; v_call: TRBV9; cdr3_nt: TGTGCCAGCAGCGTATCGGTGAAGAACACCGGGGAGCTGTTTTTT; cdr3_aa: CASSVSVKNTGELFF
d_call: NA; j_call: TRBJ1-1; clone_size: NA; v_call: TRBV18; cdr3_nt: TGTGCCAGCTCACCAACCGCACCAGGGGCCAAGAACACTGAAGCTTTCTTT; cdr3_aa: CASSPTAPGAKNTEAFF
d_call: NA; j_call: TRBJ1-2; clone_size: few; v_call: TRBV10-3; cdr3_nt: TGTGCCATCAGCATCGGTCAGGGGATCTATGGCTACACCTTC; cdr3_aa: CAISIGQGIYGYTF
d_call: TRBD1; j_call: TRBJ1-6; clone_size: once; v_call: TRBV19; cdr3_nt: TGTGCCAGTAGCAACAAACAGGGGGGTAATTCACCCCTCCACTTT; cdr3_aa: CASSNKQGGNSPLHF
d_call: TRBD1; j_call: TRBJ2-2; clone_size: NA; v_call: TRBV19; cdr3_nt: TGTGCCAGTAGTATACTCCGGGACAGGGTTACCGGGGAGCTGTTTTTT; cdr3_aa: CASSILRDRVTGELFF
d_call: TRBD2; j_call: TRBJ2-5; clone_size: NA; v_call: TRBV9; cdr3_nt: TGTGCCAGCAGCGCACGGGGGGGAGAGACCCAGTACTTC; cdr3_aa: CASSARGGETQYF
d_call: NA; j_call: TRBJ1-5; clone_size: NA; v_call: TRBV27; cdr3_nt: TGTGCCAGCAGTTTATCGGGGACTTTCTATAGCAATCAGCCCCAGCATTTT; cdr3_aa: CASSLSGTFYSNQPQHF
d_call: NA; j_call: TRBJ1-5; clone_size: NA; v_call: TRBV7-2; cdr3_nt: TGTGCCAGCAGCTTAGGAGTGTATGGCAATCAGCCCCAGCATTTT; cdr3_aa: CASSLGVYGNQPQHF
d_call: NA; j_call: TRBJ2-1; clone_size: NA; v_call: TRBV5-1; cdr3_nt: TGCGCCAGCAGCTTGGAAGGAGGATCCTACAATGAGCAGTTCTTC; cdr3_aa: CASSLEGGSYNEQFF
d_call: NA; j_call: TRBJ2-7; clone_size: NA; v_call: TRBV6-5; cdr3_nt: TGTGCCAGCAGTTACGAGGGAGTTGGCGAGCAGTACTTC; cdr3_aa: CASSYEGVGEQYF
d_call: TRBD2; j_call: TRBJ2-2; clone_size: NA; v_call: TRBV18; cdr3_nt: TGTGCCAGCTCATCCAATGAGGCGGGGGGGAGCACCGGGGAGCTGTTTTTT; cdr3_aa: CASSSNEAGGSTGELFF
d_call: TRBD1; j_call: TRBJ1-1; clone_size: NA; v_call: TRBV15; cdr3_nt: TGTGCCACCAGCAGCAGATCCGGGACAGGTCCCCGGGGCGCTGAAGCTTTCTTT; cdr3_aa: CATSSRSGTGPRGAEAFF
d_call: TRBD1; j_call: TRBJ2-1; clone_size: NA; v_call: TRBV25-1; cdr3_nt: TGTGCCAGCAGTGAAACACCCAGGGGGTCAGGAGTTGCTGAGCAGTTCTTC; cdr3_aa: CASSETPRGSGVAEQFF
d_call: TRBD2; j_call: TRBJ2-1; clone_size: NA; v_call: TRBV5-1; cdr3_nt: TGCGCCAGCAGCTCGTCACTAGCGGGAGGGCCTCATGAGCAGTTCTTC; cdr3_aa: CASSSSLAGGPHEQFF
d_call: TRBD1; j_call: TRBJ2-7; clone_size: NA; v_call: TRBV27; cdr3_nt: TGTGCCAGCAGTTACGGACAGGGGTACGAGCAGTACTTC; cdr3_aa: CASSYGQGYEQYF
d_call: NA; j_call: TRBJ2-3; clone_size: NA; v_call: TRBV5-1; cdr3_nt: TGCGCCAGCAGCTTGCCTCAGGGACAAGATACGCAGTATTTT; cdr3_aa: CASSLPQGQDTQYF
d_call: TRBD2; j_call: TRBJ2-7; clone_size: NA; v_call: TRBV27; cdr3_nt: TGTGCCAGCAGTTTAGCGGGGGGCTACGAGCAGTACTTC; cdr3_aa: CASSLAGGYEQYF
d_call: TRBD1; j_call: TRBJ2-7; clone_size: NA; v_call: TRBV28; cdr3_nt: TGTGCCAGCAGTCCGACAGGGGAAATATACGAGCAGTACTTC; cdr3_aa: CASSPTGEIYEQYF
d_call: NA; j_call: TRBJ2-2; clone_size: NA; v_call: TRBV18; cdr3_nt: TGTGCCAGCTCACCAAAATCCTCGGGAACCGGGGAGCTGTTTTTT; cdr3_aa: CASSPKSSGTGELFF
d_call: NA; j_call: TRBJ2-7; clone_size: NA; v_call: TRBV5-1; cdr3_nt: TGCGCCAGCAGCCGCTACGGGGGGCGCGTCTACGAGCAGTACTTC; cdr3_aa: CASSRYGGRVYEQYF
d_call: TRBD1; j_call: TRBJ1-1; clone_size: NA; v_call: TRBV25-1; cdr3_nt: TGTGCCAGCAGCCGACAGGGGTTGAACACTGAAGCTTTCTTT; cdr3_aa: CASSRQGLNTEAFF
d_call: TRBD1; j_call: TRBJ2-2; clone_size: NA; v_call: TRBV5-1; cdr3_nt: TGCGCCAGCAGCCCGGGACAGACGAACACCGGGGAGCTGTTTTTT; cdr3_aa: CASSPGQTNTGELFF
d_call: TRBD2; j_call: TRBJ2-5; clone_size: NA; v_call: TRBV5-1; cdr3_nt: TGCGCCAGCAGCTTGTTACCGGGACTAGCACAAGAGACCCAGTACTTC; cdr3_aa: CASSLLPGLAQETQYF
d_call: NA; j_call: TRBJ1-2; clone_size: NA; v_call: TRBV2; cdr3_nt: TGTGCCAGCGGATTAACAGGGCTCCACTACACCTTC; cdr3_aa: CASGLTGLHYTF
d_call: NA; j_call: TRBJ1-5; clone_size: NA; v_call: TRBV4-3; cdr3_nt: TGCGCCAGCAGCCAGGGTCAGGGGTATCAGCCCCAGCATTTT; cdr3_aa: CASSQGQGYQPQHF
d_call: NA; j_call: TRBJ2-2; clone_size: NA; v_call: TRBV30; cdr3_nt: TGTGCCTTCAATACAGGGTGGGGCACCGGGGAGCTGTTTTTT; cdr3_aa: CAFNTGWGTGELFF
d_call: NA; j_call: TRBJ1-3; clone_size: NA; v_call: TRBV5-1; cdr3_nt: TGCGCCAGCAGCTTGGCTAGGGGAAACACCATATATTTT; cdr3_aa: CASSLARGNTIYF
d_call: TRBD1; j_call: TRBJ1-1; clone_size: few; v_call: TRBV19; cdr3_nt: TGTGCCAGTAGTATTCGAACAGGGGGCTCGGCTGAAGCTTTCTTT; cdr3_aa: CASSIRTGGSAEAFF
d_call: TRBD1; j_call: TRBJ2-2; clone_size: NA; v_call: TRBV13; cdr3_nt: TGTGCCAGCAAACGGTCCGGACAGGGGAACACCGGGGAGCTGTTTTTT; cdr3_aa: CASKRSGQGNTGELFF
d_call: TRBD1; j_call: TRBJ2-4; clone_size: NA; v_call: TRBV16; cdr3_nt: TGTGCCAGCAGCCAACCACAGGGGGCCAAAAACATTCAGTACTTC; cdr3_aa: CASSQPQGAKNIQYF
d_call: TRBD1; j_call: TRBJ2-7; clone_size: NA; v_call: TRBV6-2/TRBV6-3; cdr3_nt: TGTGCCAGCAGTTACCCGACAGGGATAGGGGCATACGAGCAGTACTTC; cdr3_aa: CASSYPTGIGAYEQYF
d_call: NA; j_call: TRBJ1-5; clone_size: NA; v_call: TRBV2; cdr3_nt: TGTGCCAGCAGTCGTACAGGGATTAGAGGCAATCAGCCCCAGCATTTT; cdr3_aa: CASSRTGIRGNQPQHF
d_call: TRBD1; j_call: TRBJ1-1; clone_size: NA; v_call: TRBV7-7; cdr3_nt: TGTGCCAGCATTTCAACCGGGACAGGGAACACTGAAGCTTTCTTT; cdr3_aa: CASISTGTGNTEAFF
d_call: NA; j_call: TRBJ2-7; clone_size: NA; v_call: TRBV18; cdr3_nt: TGTGCCAGCTCACCAGGGGCCACCTACGAGCAGTACTTC; cdr3_aa: CASSPGATYEQYF
d_call: NA; j_call: TRBJ1-1; clone_size: NA; v_call: TRBV5-4; cdr3_nt: TGTGCCAGCAGCTTGGTAAACACTGAAGCTTTCTTT; cdr3_aa: CASSLVNTEAFF
d_call: TRBD1; j_call: TRBJ1-1; clone_size: NA; v_call: TRBV18; cdr3_nt: TGTGCCAGCTCACCTGTACAGGGGGGGAACACTGAAGCTTTCTTT; cdr3_aa: CASSPVQGGNTEAFF
d_call: NA; j_call: TRBJ1-2; clone_size: NA; v_call: TRBV2; cdr3_nt: TGTGCCAGCAAAGACACTCTTTTAAACTATGGCTACACCTTC; cdr3_aa: CASKDTLLNYGYTF
d_call: TRBD1; j_call: TRBJ1-4; clone_size: NA; v_call: TRBV18; cdr3_nt: TGTGCCAGCTCACCTCTTTTGACGGGACAGCAAAATGAAAAACTGTTTTTT; cdr3_aa: CASSPLLTGQQNEKLFF
d_call: TRBD2; j_call: TRBJ2-5; clone_size: NA; v_call: TRBV2; cdr3_nt: TGTGCCAGCAGCACCGGGCTCCAGCGGGGGGCGGGGGAGACCCAGTACTTC; cdr3_aa: CASSTGLQRGAGETQYF
d_call: TRBD1; j_call: TRBJ1-2; clone_size: NA; v_call: TRBV6-1; cdr3_nt: TGTGCCAGCAGTGAAGGGACAGGGGGTTATGGCTACACCTTC; cdr3_aa: CASSEGTGGYGYTF
d_call: NA; j_call: TRBJ1-2; clone_size: few; v_call: TRBV11-2; cdr3_nt: TGTGCCAGCAGCTTAGATCCCACAGTACGATATGGCTACACCTTC; cdr3_aa: CASSLDPTVRYGYTF
d_call: NA; j_call: TRBJ2-5; clone_size: NA; v_call: TRBV5-1; cdr3_nt: TGCGCCAGCAGCTTGAGTCAGCAAGAGACCCAGTACTTC; cdr3_aa: CASSLSQQETQYF
d_call: NA; j_call: TRBJ1-2; clone_size: NA; v_call: TRBV12-2; cdr3_nt: TGTGCAAGTCCTGAGAGGCGACGCCGTCTTGGCTACACCTTC; cdr3_aa: CASPERRRRLGYTF
d_call: NA; j_call: TRBJ1-3; clone_size: few; v_call: TRBV9; cdr3_nt: TGTGCCAGCAGCGGGACAAGTACTGGAAACACCATATATTTT; cdr3_aa: CASSGTSTGNTIYF
d_call: NA; j_call: TRBJ2-5; clone_size: few; v_call: TRBV21-1; cdr3_nt: TGTGCCAGCAGCAATTCGGCCGAACGGGGGGCCCAGTACTTC; cdr3_aa: CASSNSAERGAQYF
d_call: TRBD1; j_call: TRBJ2-7; clone_size: NA; v_call: TRBV12-5; cdr3_nt: TGTGCTAGTGGTTTGACCCGACAGGGAAGGGTCTACGAGCAGTACTTC; cdr3_aa: CASGLTRQGRVYEQYF
d_call: TRBD2; j_call: TRBJ2-3; clone_size: once; v_call: TRBV30; cdr3_nt: TGTGCCTGGAGTGTACAAGCGGGAGGGGTAGATACGCAGTATTTT; cdr3_aa: CAWSVQAGGVDTQYF
d_call: NA; j_call: TRBJ1-2; clone_size: NA; v_call: TRBV21-1; cdr3_nt: TGTGCCAGCAGCAAAAGGGGCCGGGCCCATGGCTACACCTTC; cdr3_aa: CASSKRGRAHGYTF